These 6 T cell receptor beta chains were sequenced from one sample in a study of cytomegalovirus exposure and HLA in healthy donors. This table comes from immunoSEQ multiplex PCR, and its TCRdb copy is limited to in-frame clones, with some not included. This table has 100,000 to 150,000 clones, nearly 90% appearing once. The sample was PBMCs. These receptors were taken from a woman under 30 in good health and CMV-seronegative.

The chain joins TRBV7-7 to TRBJ2-5, with 14 bases aligning to TRBD2. Trimming removed 5 bases from V and 5 bases from J; junction bases left unmatched: 7. The CDR3 sequence is 16 residues long. CDR1 and CDR2 (germline): SSHAT, FNYEAQ (reference sequence). In DNA, the CDR3 is TGTGCCAGCAGCCCAGGGACTAGCGGGGGTCGGGAGACCCAGTACTTC. Translation: CASSPGTSGGRETQYF.

With respect to this clone: At the DNA level, this CDR3 is encoded by other sequences in the same sample as well. The J gene is TRBJ2-1, the V gene TRBV19; 10 nucleotides match TRBD2. The length of the CDR3 is 14 residues. Looked up from germline, CDR1 is LNHDA and CDR2 is SQIVND (reference sequence). Trimming cost V 9 bases and J 4 bases; bases outside gene matches: 6. In DNA form, the CDR3 reads TGTGCCAGCACAGCGGGGGGGGATTACAATGAGCAGTTCTTC. Translated: CASTAGGDYNEQFF. Based on the CDR3 plus reference TRBV19 and TRBJ2-1, the full variable domain is DGGITQSPKYLFRKEGQNVTLSCEQNLNHDAMYWYRQDPGQGLRLIYYSQIVNDFQKGDIAEGYSVSREKKESFPLTVTSAQKNPTAFYLCASTAGGDYNEQFFGPGTRLTVL.

The chain has TRBV27 and TRBJ2-5; maybe TRBD2 (7 bases). The V end was cut by 7 bases, the J end by 5 bases, with 20 bases between. The CDR3 has 15 residues. Germline V gives CDR1 MNHEY, CDR2 SMNVEV (reference sequence). CDR3 sequence reads: CASIRKGGVGETQYF. DNA of the CDR3: TGTGCCAGCATTCGAAAAGGGGGGGTTGGGGAGACCCAGTACTTC.

The chain is built from TRBV6-5 and TRBJ2-7; 9 bases are shared with TRBD2. The CDR3 covers 14 residues. Germline-derived CDR1 and CDR2 are MNHEY and SVGAGI. Trimming cost V 6 bases and J 3 bases; bases outside gene matches: 6. The DNA for the CDR3 is TGTGCCAGCAGCCCGGGACTAGCCCACTACGAGCAGTACTTC. This gives the protein CASSPGLAHYEQYF.

The chain has TRBV15 and TRBJ2-3; D unresolved. V was clipped by 1 base and J by 2 bases, with 13 bases between them. Germline CDR1 and CDR2: LNHNV and YYDKDF (reference sequence). The CDR3 covers 16 residues. The CDR3 reads CATSRGMVRITDTQYF. The CDR3 DNA reads TGTGCCACCAGCAGAGGAATGGTGAGGATCACAGATACGCAGTATTTT.

This sequence joins TRBV9 and TRBJ2-1, with TRBD1 matching over 8 bases. Germline trimming cut 2 bases from V and 9 bases from J; bases unmatched to any gene: 7. CDR1 is SGDLS and CDR2 is YYNGEE in the germline V gene. This CDR3 region has 14 residues. This CDR3 is CASSVQRQGPEQFF. The CDR3 DNA reads as TGTGCCAGCAGCGTCCAGAGACAGGGGCCTGAGCAGTTCTTC.